These 10 T cell receptor beta chains were all obtained from the same sample, sequenced in a study of blood T cell repertoires in COVID-19. Here immunoSEQ multiplex PCR was the method, and the copy in TCRdb shows in-frame clones only, minus some. The profile covers approximately 200,000 clones, with about three quarters appearing a single time and about an eighth taken by the ten largest. The sample consisted of peripheral blood. The receptors originated from a woman of 80 years or more with COVID-19, enrolled during active disease.

This sequence joins TRBV15 and TRBJ1-1; tentative D call: TRBD1 (6 bases). This CDR3 is built from 15 residues. Germline V gives CDR1 LNHNV, CDR2 YYDKDF (reference sequence). Trimming removed 0 bases at V and 0 bases at J, with 8 bases between. The CDR3 DNA follows: TGTGCCACCAGCAGAGAGGACAGACTGAACACTGAAGCTTTCTTT. Its protein product is CATSREDRLNTEAFF.

This clone came up a few times. This chain links TRBV2 with TRBJ1-6, with 7 bases fitting TRBD1. V lost 7 bases to trimming and J lost 4 bases; unmatched junction nucleotides: 4. CDR1 SNHLY and CDR2 FYNNEI come from the germline V gene. This CDR3 comprises 14 residues. The CDR3 sequence: CASNRQGYNSPLHF. DNA for the CDR3: TGTGCCAGCAACCGACAGGGATATAATTCACCCCTCCACTTT.

The genes are TRBV7-6 and TRBJ2-7, with 10 positions matching TRBD1. There are 15 residues in the CDR3. Germline V gene data show CDR1 as SGHVS and CDR2 as FNYEAQ. V lost 1 base, J lost 5 bases, and 5 bases stayed unmatched. The CDR3 DNA reads as TGTGCCAGCAGCTTAGGAGCTGGGACAGGGGACGAGCAGTACTTC. Residues: CASSLGAGTGDEQYF.

This chain uses TRBV5-6 with TRBJ2-1; TRBD2 matches at 10 bases. The J segment lost 6 bases and the V segment lost 2 bases, leaving 5 bases of the junction unmatched. From germline, CDR1 is SGHDT and CDR2 YYEEEE. The CDR3 is 15 amino acids. The CDR3 sequence is CASSFLSSGSNEQFF. CDR3 in DNA: TGTGCCAGCAGCTTCTTGTCTAGCGGGAGCAATGAGCAGTTCTTC.

J is TRBJ1-1 and V is TRBV5-1, with TRBD1 identical over 9 bases. The germline gives CDR1 SGHRS, CDR2 YFSETQ. Losses at the gene ends were 4 bases for V and 2 bases for J; bases not matched to a gene: 6. This CDR3 contains 15 residues. The CDR3 sequence: CASSPGQGRNTEAFF. The CDR3 DNA is TGCGCCAGCAGCCCCGGACAGGGGAGAAACACTGAAGCTTTCTTT. Drawing the rest from reference TRBV5-1 and TRBJ1-1, the complete variable domain is KAGVTQTPRYLIKTRGQQVTLSCSPISGHRSVSWYQQTPGQGLQFLFEYFSETQRNKGNFPGRFSGRQFSNSRSEMNVSTLELGDSALYLCASSPGQGRNTEAFFGQGTRLTVV.

Only a few counts were recorded for this clone. The gene calls are TRBV28 and TRBJ2-1, with D possibly matching TRBD2 (6 bases). CDR1 is MDHEN, CDR2 SYDVKM, per germline. This CDR3 spans 15 amino acids. The V gene lost 6 bases and the J gene lost 0 bases, with 12 bases spanning the gap. The CDR3 nucleotides read TGTGCCAGCAGGCCCCCGCGGGGCTCCTACAATGAGCAGTTCTTC. Translation: CASRPPRGSYNEQFF. Based on the CDR3 plus reference TRBV28 and TRBJ2-1, the full variable domain is DVKVTQSSRYLVKRTGEKVFLECVQDMDHENMFWYRQDPGLGLRLIYFSYDVKMKEKGDIPEGYSVSREKKERFSLILESASTNQTSMYLCASRPPRGSYNEQFFGPGTRLTVL.

This clone was found a few times. This chain joins TRBV5-1 and TRBJ2-7, with 14 bases identical to TRBD2. This CDR3 contains 15 residues. Germline CDR1 SGHRS, CDR2 YFSETQ. Trimming took 4 bases from V and 2 from J; bases not matched to a gene: 2. CDR3 sequence reads: CASSEGLAGAYEQYF. The DNA of the CDR3 is TGCGCCAGCAGCGAGGGACTAGCGGGAGCCTACGAGCAGTACTTC.

The chain uses TRBV27 and TRBJ2-5; tentative D call: TRBD2 (5 bases). The germline V gene encodes CDR1 MNHEY and CDR2 SMNVEV (reference sequence). This CDR3 is built from 13 residues. V was pared by 6 bases and J by 5 bases, with 13 bases between. The chain's CDR3 is CASSREVGETQYF. The CDR3 DNA reads TGTGCCAGCAGCCGGGAAGTAGGGGAGACCCAGTACTTC.

CDR3 DNA: TGCGCCAGCAGCCAAGTAAGTACAGGGAGTTCCTACGAGCAGTACTTC. This translates into CASSQVSTGSSYEQYF. The chain carries TRBV4-3 and TRBJ2-7; D is perhaps TRBD1 (6 bases). Germline V gene lookup returns CDR1 LGHNA and CDR2 YSLEER. V was pared by 1 base and J by 1 base, with 14 bases between. The length of the CDR3 is 16 residues.

This clone appeared many times. V is TRBV9 and J is TRBJ2-2, with D possibly TRBD1 on 5 matching bases. The CDR3 consists of 17 residues. Germline lookup yields CDR1 SGDLS and CDR2 YYNGEE. V lost 4 bases, J lost 4 bases, and 20 bases lay in between. In nucleotides, the CDR3 is TGTGCCAGCAGCCCCCGTAACGCCGTGGGGCGCACCGGGGAGCTGTTTTTT. The encoded protein is CASSPRNAVGRTGELFF.